The 11 T cell receptor beta chains below were found in one sample sequenced in a study of beta chain features in type 1 diabetes. The investigators reverse transcribed all of the isolated RNA, so they sequenced expressed TCRB transcripts. Profiled with immunoSEQ multiplex PCR; TCRdb holds only in-frame clones, not every one. Altogether approximately 470,000 clones are present, approximately 28% being singletons, with the ten largest covering 0.05% to 0.065%. Sequencing used naive CD4+ T cells from blood. These receptor sequences come from a man younger than 35 in good health.

The chain uses TRBV29-1 and TRBJ2-5; D is uncertain. The germline V gene has CDR1 SQVTM and CDR2 ANQGSEA. V gave up 8 bases and J gave up 5 bases, with 15 bases separating them. The length of the CDR3 is 12 residues. CDR3 loop: CSPLPLGETQYF. The DNA for the CDR3 is TGCAGCCCTCTCCCCTTGGGTGAGACCCAGTACTTC. Drawing the rest from reference TRBV29-1 and TRBJ2-5, the complete variable domain is SAVISQKPSRDICQRGTSLTIQCQVDSQVTMMFWYRQQPGQSLTLIATANQGSEATYESGFVIDKFPISRPNLTFSTLTVSNMSPEDSSIYLCSPLPLGETQYFGPGTRLLVL.

This clone was observed a handful of times. The chain combines TRBV7-9 with TRBJ2-1; tentative D call: TRBD2 (6 bases). V lost 0 bases and J lost 3, with 9 bases in between. The CDR3 has 15 residues. CDR1 and CDR2 (germline): SEHNR, FQNEAQ (reference sequence). CDR3 coding DNA: TGTGCCAGCAGCTTAGCCGGGAGCCGCTACAATGAGCAGTTCTTC. It codes for CASSLAGSRYNEQFF. Full variable domain (missing parts from reference TRBV7-9 and TRBJ2-1): DTGVSQNPRHKITKRGQNVTFRCDPISEHNRLYWYRQTLGQGPEFLTYFQNEAQLEKSRLLSDRFSAERPKGSFSTLEIQRTEQGDSAMYLCASSLAGSRYNEQFFGPGTRLTVL.

V is TRBV7-6 and J is TRBJ2-1, with 7 bases identical to TRBD1. Trimming took 5 bases from V and 3 from J; bases not matched to a gene: 7. This CDR3 has 15 amino acids. Germline values: CDR1 SGHVS, CDR2 FNYEAQ. The CDR3 nucleotides are TGTGCCAGCAGCCCGGGGCAGGGGGACTACAATGAGCAGTTCTTC. Its protein product is CASSPGQGDYNEQFF.

This clone came up once. The chain combines TRBV2 with TRBJ2-5; 7 bases are a match to TRBD1. Trimming removed 0 bases from V and 7 bases from J; junction bases left unmatched: 5. The CDR3 sequence is 14 residues long. Looked up from germline, CDR1 is SNHLY and CDR2 is FYNNEI. The CDR3 nucleotides are TGTGCCAGCAGTGAAGCGCTTAGGACAGGGACCCAGTACTTC. It encodes CASSEALRTGTQYF. The full variable domain, its missing parts supplied by reference TRBV2 and TRBJ2-5, is EPEVTQTPSHQVTQMGQEVILRCVPISNHLYFYWYRQILGQKVEFLVSFYNNEISEKSEIFDDQFSVERPDGSNFTLKIRSTKLEDSAMYFCASSEALRTGTQYFGPGTRLLVL.

This clone was recorded once. V is TRBV29-1 and J is TRBJ2-5; D is undetermined. This CDR3 is 11 amino acids long. V lost 7 bases, J lost 4 bases, and 10 bases lay in between. The germline V gene has CDR1 SQVTM and CDR2 ANQGSEA. As DNA, the CDR3 is TGCAGCGCTCGCTCGGGAGAGACCCAGTACTTC. Amino acid sequence: CSARSGETQYF. Based on the CDR3 plus reference TRBV29-1 and TRBJ2-5, the full variable domain is SAVISQKPSRDICQRGTSLTIQCQVDSQVTMMFWYRQQPGQSLTLIATANQGSEATYESGFVIDKFPISRPNLTFSTLTVSNMSPEDSSIYLCSARSGETQYFGPGTRLLVL.

This clone has only a few counts. This chain connects TRBV7-9 to TRBJ2-7, with D uncertain. CDR1 SEHNR and CDR2 FQNEAQ come from the germline V gene (reference sequence). V lost 1 base and J lost 2, with 9 bases in between. The CDR3 extends over 14 amino acids. Here the CDR3 reads CASSLETETYEQYF. CDR3 bases: TGTGCCAGCAGCTTAGAGACGGAAACCTACGAGCAGTACTTC.

This clone occurred a few times. The V and J genes are TRBV4-3 and TRBJ2-3; 11 bases match TRBD2. Unmatched junction bases numbered 9, after V lost 4 bases and J lost 0 bases. The length of the CDR3 is 18 residues. The germline V gene has CDR1 LGHNA and CDR2 YSLEER. The CDR3 loop is CASSPRGLAGPSTDTQYF. In DNA form, the CDR3 reads TGCGCCAGCAGCCCAAGAGGACTAGCGGGTCCCAGCACAGATACGCAGTATTTT.

The CDR3, as DNA: TGTGCCAGCAGCTTAGAATTGGTCTCTAACTATGGCTACACCTTC. Amino acids: CASSLELVSNYGYTF. The gene calls are TRBV7-2 and TRBJ1-2; D is unresolved. The V end was cut by 1 base, the J end by 0 bases, with 9 bases between. This CDR3 has 15 amino acids. Per germline, CDR1 SGHTA and CDR2 FQGNSA.

The chain's CDR3 is CASRTRSIRFF. The CDR3 region has the DNA TGTGCCAGCAGGACTAGGTCCATTCGGTTCTTC. V is TRBV28 and J is TRBJ2-1, with D possibly matching TRBD2 (6 bases). This CDR3 spans 11 amino acids. Germline V CDR1 and CDR2: MDHEN, SYDVKM. Trimming shortened V by 6 bases and J by 15 bases, and 15 bases separated the two germline ends.

This chain joins TRBV2 and TRBJ1-2; weak D call: TRBD1 (5 bases). With 4 bases removed from V and 8 bases from J, the gap between germline ends came to 14 bases. This CDR3 is 13 amino acids long. Germline V gene sequence: CDR1 SNHLY, CDR2 FYNNEI. The CDR3 DNA reads as TGTGCCAGCAGTGGGTCCGGGACGGAAGGCTACACCTTC. Its protein is CASSGSGTEGYTF.

The chain has TRBV7-2 and TRBJ2-7, with TRBD2 matching over 7 bases. V was pared by 5 bases and J by 0 bases, with 4 bases of the junction left unmatched. Germline V lookup: CDR1 SGHTA, CDR2 FQGNSA. The CDR3 has 14 amino acids. This chain's CDR3 is CASSPGRGSYEQYF. In DNA form, the CDR3 reads TGTGCCAGCAGCCCAGGGAGGGGCTCCTACGAGCAGTACTTC.